This T cell receptor (beta chain) emerged from a study of blood T cell repertoires in COVID-19. The overall study: The samples span acute and convalescent COVID-19 from the United States, Italy and Spain. Sources were T cells, B-cell-depleted T cells, or PBMCs; the material itself was cDNA or gDNA.

In the original analysis: Amplification of reference gene primers was used by the study to estimate nucleated cell counts. Assay: immunoSEQ multiplex PCR; the TCRdb copy retains only in-frame clones and omits some. V and J calls plus clone size are reproduced from that table; the DNA served to infer D and trimming. The table includes under 350,000 clones, under 90% detected once. Germline V lookup: CDR1 SGDLS, CDR2 YYNGEE. The CDR3 has 13 residues. Trimming pared 1 base from V and 6 bases from J, leaving 10 bases between. The sequenced material came from peripheral blood. The V and J genes are TRBV9 and TRBJ1-1, with D possibly matching TRBD1 (6 bases). The TCR originated in a woman in her 30s with COVID-19, enrolled during active disease. DNA for the CDR3: TGTGCCAGCAGCGTACAGGGGAAATCTGAAGCTTTCTTT. This codes for CASSVQGKSEAFF.